This passage covers 9 T cell receptor beta chains from one sample sequenced in a study of blood T cell repertoires in COVID-19. Profiled with immunoSEQ multiplex PCR; TCRdb holds only in-frame clones, not every one. This table has more than 300,000 clones, under 95% appearing once. Material for sequencing was peripheral blood. These receptors were obtained from a woman aged 18-35 years who had recovered from COVID-19.

V gene TRBV5-4 combines with J gene TRBJ2-3; 12 positions agree with TRBD2. Germline lookup yields CDR1 SGHNT and CDR2 YYREEE (reference sequence). V shed 0 bases and J 5 bases; nucleotides not matched to a gene: 4. The CDR3 runs 16 residues. CDR3 sequence reads: CASSLGPGLAGDTQYF. DNA of the CDR3: TGTGCCAGCAGCTTGGGCCCGGGACTAGCGGGAGATACGCAGTATTTT.

This clone was seen just once. This sequence joins TRBV6-5 and TRBJ2-1; D ambiguous. V lost 1 base, J lost 5 bases, and 6 bases lay in between. Germline CDR1 reads MNHEY; CDR2 reads SVGAGI. The CDR3 loop spans 13 amino acids. DNA of the CDR3: TGTGCCAGCAGTTACTACGGAGACAATGAGCAGTTCTTC. Protein: CASSYYGDNEQFF.

This clone appeared a few times. The chain has TRBV10-1 and TRBJ2-2, with no clear D. This CDR3 is built from 13 residues. Germline V CDR1 and CDR2: WNHNN, SYGVQD (reference sequence). V was clipped by 2 bases and J by 6 bases, with 7 bases between them. This CDR3 is CASSELYSGELFF. CDR3 in DNA: TGCGCCAGCAGTGAGCTGTACTCCGGGGAGCTGTTTTTT.

The V and J genes are TRBV5-8 and TRBJ2-6; D may be TRBD2 (5 bases). Trimming shortened V by 3 bases and J by 2 bases, and 12 bases separated the two germline ends. The CDR3 runs 16 residues. The germline gives CDR1 SGHTS, CDR2 YDEGEE. The CDR3 nucleotides are TGTGCCAGCAGCTGGAGGTTGGCTGCTGGGGCCAACGTCCTGACTTTC. It encodes CASSWRLAAGANVLTF. Full variable domain (outside the CDR3, taken from reference TRBV5-8 and TRBJ2-6): EAGVTQSPTHLIKTRGQQATLRCSPISGHTSVYWYQQALGLGLQFLLWYDEGEERNRGNFPPRFSGRQFPNYSSELNVNALELEDSALYLCASSWRLAAGANVLTFGAGSRLTVL.

The chain recombines TRBV4-1 with TRBJ1-1, with unresolved D. This CDR3 is built from 15 residues. From germline, CDR1 is MGHRA and CDR2 YSYEKL. The ends were cut back, 0 bases at V and 4 bases at J, with 12 bases in the middle. The DNA for the CDR3 is TGCGCCAGCAGCCAAGAAGGCAGGTCAGGCACTGAAGCTTTCTTT. Translated, it gives CASSQEGRSGTEAFF.

The genes are TRBV11-3 and TRBJ1-1; 9 bases agree with TRBD1. This CDR3 is 14 amino acids long. Germline-derived CDR1 and CDR2 are SGHNT and YENEEA. Losses at the gene ends were 7 bases for V and 4 bases for J; bases not matched to a gene: 7. This chain's CDR3 is CASTPGQGGTEAFF. In DNA, the CDR3 is TGTGCCAGCACCCCGGGACAGGGTGGCACTGAAGCTTTCTTT.

The gene calls are TRBV5-1 and TRBJ1-1; D possibly corresponds to TRBD1 (5 bases). The CDR3 spans 15 residues. Trimming removed 3 bases from V and 1 base from J, with 13 bases in between. Germline V gives CDR1 SGHRS, CDR2 YFSETQ. Here the CDR3 reads CASSSKDIPNTEAFF. The CDR3 nucleotides are TGCGCCAGCAGCTCGAAGGACATACCGAACACTGAAGCTTTCTTT.

The chain recombines TRBV30 with TRBJ2-3; perhaps TRBD2 as D (6 bases). The V gene's germline CDR1 is GTSNPN and CDR2 SVGIG (reference sequence). V was clipped by 2 bases and J by 7 bases, with 10 bases between them. The CDR3 is 12 residues long. In DNA form, the CDR3 reads TGTGCCTGGAGTCCAACTAGCAATACGCAGTATTTT. Translated, it gives CAWSPTSNTQYF. The full variable domain, completed using reference TRBV30 and TRBJ2-3, is SQTIHQWPATLVQPVGSPLSLECTVEGTSNPNLYWYRQAAGRGLQLLFYSVGIGQISSEVPQNLSASRPQDRQFILSSKKLLLSDSGFYLCAWSPTSNTQYFGPGTRLTVL.

This clone was counted a single time. The rearrangement uses TRBV5-6 and TRBJ2-5; D perhaps matches TRBD2 (5 bases). The CDR3 sequence is 16 residues long. V was clipped by 5 bases and J by 0 bases, with 17 bases between them. The germline CDR1 and CDR2 sequences are SGHDT and YYEEEE. The CDR3 is CASRESDSQYQETQYF. The CDR3 DNA reads TGTGCCAGCAGGGAATCGGACTCCCAGTACCAAGAGACCCAGTACTTC. The full variable domain, with the rest looked up from reference TRBV5-6 and TRBJ2-5, is DAGVTQSPTHLIKTRGQQVTLRCSPKSGHDTVSWYQQALGQGPQFIFQYYEEEERQRGNFPDRFSGHQFPNYSSELNVNALLLGDSALYLCASRESDSQYQETQYFGPGTRLLVL.